This T cell receptor beta chain was sequenced for a study of graft-versus-host responses after intestinal transplantation (dated by TCRdb to the early 2020s). Looking at the study overall: The transplants that recipients received were multivisceral, liver-intestinal, or isolated intestinal. Samples from a few later patients were sequenced in-house on an Illumina MiSeq with MiXCR processing rather than by the commercial service. Every recipient was given anti-thymocyte globulin induction, then maintenance tacrolimus and steroids for 3 to 4 years. Of the 20 to 25 intestinal transplant recipients enrolled in the cohort, one of whom was a retransplant, a few patients without pretransplant specimens were excluded. A peak of at least 4% donor T cells among recipient peripheral blood mononuclear cells was the definition used for donor T cell macrochimerism. After intestinal transplantation, graft-versus-host and host-versus-graft alloreactive T cell clones in the graft, circulation and bone marrow were tracked using bulk TCR-beta CDR3 sequencing. Alloreactive clones were identified by sequencing pre-transplant mixed lymphocyte reaction products and comparing them with unstimulated pre-transplant donor and recipient T cells. On the study overall, not on this receptor specifically: GvH clones were found in recipient bone marrow, and some of the GvH clones appeared earlier in ileal mucosa or blood, which is consistent with an intestinal mucosal origin. Conclusions were limited by the relatively low number and heterogeneity of intestinal transplant patients. Early after transplant, peak levels of circulating GvH clones were found to be associated with declines in HvG clones. High GvH to HvG T cell clonal ratios were observed in the allografts of patients with donor T cell macrochimerism.

The CDR3 holds 14 amino acids from the cysteine to the phenylalanine. The entry retains the CDR3 DNA only, 42 bases that are in frame from base 1. The germline ends are 15 bases apart after V is trimmed by 4 bases and J by 5 bases. The germline V gene encodes CDR1 MDHEN and CDR2 SYDVKM. Interpreted using the paper, the time point label stands for: cells obtained before transplantation from donor or recipient. In the mixed lymphocyte reactions, around 200,000 CFSE-labeled pre-transplant responders were plated with around 200,000 irradiated violet-dye-labeled stimulators and cultured for over 5 days. Proliferating CD3+CD4+CFSE-low and CD3+CD8+CFSE-low responder cells were FACS-sorted on a BD Influx sorter after the mixed lymphocyte reaction. As to this clone: Base qualities are not provided; no much larger clone lies one nucleotide away.

The library was built by means of the immunoSEQ multiplex PCR assay. For most patients, genomic DNA was isolated using the Qiagen DNeasy Blood and Tissue Kit and was shipped frozen to Adaptive Biotechnologies for TCR sequencing. High-throughput TCR-beta CDR3 sequencing of genomic DNA from most patients was performed by Adaptive Biotechnologies. For the original study's pipeline: Adaptive's ImmunoSEQ software supplied the TCR sequencing data for 18 patients, while MiXCR and VDJtools were used to process a few other patients. To correct CD4 versus CD8 sorting errors, any sequence found in both subsets at a frequency ratio below 5:1 was removed. CDR3 nucleotide sequences shared between donor and recipient were removed because their origin could not be assigned. Alloreactive clones required at least 2-fold expansion over unstimulated cells and minimum CFSE-low frequency of 0.002% (template counts) or 0.001% (read counts). Clones were considered mappable if detected in sequenced pre-transplant spleen, lymph node, or MLR CFSE-low populations of the donor or recipient. Cumulative frequency of alloreactive clones was calculated as a percentage of all sequences weighted by copy number. This is the immuneACCESS table as TCRdb keeps it, with only in-frame sequences that have V and J called. A part of the clones is gone; compared with another copy, unresolved V genes explain less than half, and the rest is unexplained. V, J and clone size reflect that table, while D and trimming were determined from the DNA. The sample table holds about 10,000 clones, of which roughly 38% were seen once. The ten largest clones capture less than 15% of the sample.

Specimen: alloreactive CD8+ T cells from a mixed lymphocyte reaction culture, collected before intestinal transplant. The cell subset or site label here, explained by the study, means: CFSE-low proliferating T cells sorted from roughly six-day pre-transplant mixed lymphocyte reaction (GvH or HvG direction). The chain links TRBV28 with TRBJ2-7; D gene: possibly TRBD1, on 8 matching bases. The source is a human patient who received an intestinal transplant. The base sequence is TGTGCCAGCAGTTGGGAACAGGGGGGGGACGAGCAGTACTTC. Its translation is CASSWEQGGDEQYF.